Below, 9 T cell receptor beta chains from the same sample are listed, as sequenced in a study of OX40 agonist ivuxolimab in advanced cancers. The method was immunoSEQ multiplex PCR; TCRdb's version includes in-frame clones alone and lacks a portion of them. The sample includes tens of thousands of clones, approximately 86% of them seen just once. The sample was CD4+ or CD8+ T cells sorted from blood, taken in a trial of the OX40 agonist ivuxolimab. The receptors here all came from an adult with an advanced solid tumor such as melanoma, head and neck, liver or kidney cancer.

The V call is TRBV16, the J call TRBJ1-2; 8 bases are shared with TRBD1. Germline lookup yields CDR1 KGHSY and CDR2 FQNENV. The CDR3 is 16 amino acids. J lost 6 bases, V lost 4 bases, and 13 bases had no gene match. The CDR3 loop reads CASSLTQGASGNGYTF. CDR3 bases: TGTGCCAGCAGCCTCACCCAGGGGGCGTCAGGGAATGGCTACACCTTC.

V and J are TRBV2 and TRBJ2-7; D unresolved. The CDR3 loop spans 12 amino acids. The germline V and J ends were trimmed by 5 bases and 2 bases, with 7 bases remaining between them. CDR1 and CDR2 from the germline V gene are SNHLY and FYNNEI. The CDR3 reads CASSPMAYEQYF. As DNA, the CDR3 is TGTGCCAGCAGTCCCATGGCCTACGAGCAGTACTTC.

CDR3 region: CASSVDSTEQFF. DNA for the CDR3: TGTGCCAGCAGCGTAGACAGTACTGAGCAGTTCTTC. This chain connects TRBV9 to TRBJ2-1; no reliable D call. Per the germline V gene, CDR1 is SGDLS and CDR2 is YYNGEE. There are 12 residues in the CDR3. The ends were cut back, 0 bases at V and 9 bases at J, with 7 bases in the middle.

The chain joins TRBV23-1 to TRBJ2-5; tentative D call: TRBD1 (5 bases). TRBV23-1 is sorted into the ORF group, with uncertain function. The CDR3 spans 15 residues. V was pared by 3 bases and J by 5 bases, with 16 bases between. Written as DNA, the CDR3 is TGCGCCAGCAGTCACCCCCCCAGGGTGCGCGAGACCCAGTACTTC. Its protein is CASSHPPRVRETQYF.

The rearrangement joins TRBV21-1 to TRBJ2-7; the table assigns TRBD1, which was not confirmed against the DNA. TRBV21-1 counts as a pseudogene. This CDR3 has 16 residues. For the CDR3, the DNA is TGTGCCAGCAGCCTAACCGCCGGGACAGGATCCTACGAGCAGTACTTC. Amino acid sequence: CASSLTAGTGSYEQYF.

The CDR3 sequence: CASIQGSGRSSYNEQFF. Written as DNA, the CDR3 is TGCGCCAGCATCCAGGGTAGCGGGAGGAGCTCCTACAATGAGCAGTTCTTC. The chain joins TRBV10-1 to TRBJ2-1, with 10 bases that match TRBD2. CDR1 WNHNN and CDR2 SYGVQD come from the germline V gene (reference sequence). The CDR3 covers 17 residues. Germline trimming cut 7 bases from V and 0 bases from J; bases unmatched to any gene: 9.

Only one count was recorded for this clone. V gene TRBV25-1 combines with J gene TRBJ2-7; weak D call: TRBD2 (6 bases). The V and J ends lost 5 bases and 1 base respectively, with 12 bases between them. Per germline, CDR1 MGHDK and CDR2 SYGVNS. The CDR3 runs to 14 residues. DNA for the CDR3: TGTGCCAGCAGTTCCAGCGCGGGGTCCTACGAGCAGTACTTC. Its translation is CASSSSAGSYEQYF.

V and J are TRBV10-2 and TRBJ2-7, with D possibly matching TRBD2 (5 bases). V was clipped by 0 bases and J by 3 bases, with 12 bases between them. The CDR3 is 15 residues long. Germline loops: CDR1 WSHSY, CDR2 SAAADI. CDR3 protein: CASSESSGTRYEQYF. CDR3 DNA: TGCGCCAGCAGTGAGTCAAGCGGAACTCGCTACGAGCAGTACTTC.

The chain links TRBV7-9 to TRBJ2-2; no clear D. This CDR3 has 16 residues. The V end was cut by 0 bases, the J end by 2 bases, with 10 bases between. Germline V gives CDR1 SEHNR, CDR2 FQNEAQ (reference sequence). DNA for the CDR3: TGTGCCAGCAGCTTAGCTGGGCAGCCTAACACCGGGGAGCTGTTTTTT. Residues: CASSLAGQPNTGELFF. The full variable domain, its missing parts supplied by reference TRBV7-9 and TRBJ2-2, is DTGVSQNPRHKITKRGQNVTFRCDPISEHNRLYWYRQTLGQGPEFLTYFQNEAQLEKSRLLSDRFSAERPKGSFSTLEIQRTEQGDSAMYLCASSLAGQPNTGELFFGEGSRLTVL.